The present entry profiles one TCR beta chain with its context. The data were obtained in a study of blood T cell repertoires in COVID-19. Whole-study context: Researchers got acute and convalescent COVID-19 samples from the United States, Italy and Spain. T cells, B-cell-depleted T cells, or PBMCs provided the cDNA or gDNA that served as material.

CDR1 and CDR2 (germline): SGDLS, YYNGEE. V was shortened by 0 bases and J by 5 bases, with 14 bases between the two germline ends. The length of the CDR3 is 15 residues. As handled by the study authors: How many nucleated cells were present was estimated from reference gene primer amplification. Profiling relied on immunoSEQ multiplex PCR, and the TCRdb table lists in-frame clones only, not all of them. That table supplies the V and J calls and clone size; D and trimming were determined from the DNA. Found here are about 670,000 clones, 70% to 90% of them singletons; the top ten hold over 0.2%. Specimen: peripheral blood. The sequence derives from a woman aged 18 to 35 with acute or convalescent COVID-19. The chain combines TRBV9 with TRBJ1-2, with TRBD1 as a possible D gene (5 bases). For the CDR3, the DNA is TGTGCCAGCAGCGTAGATCTCGGCAGGGCATATGGCTACACCTTC. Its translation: CASSVDLGRAYGYTF.